This passage covers 11 T cell receptor beta chains from one sample sequenced in a study of CD8 T cells in ankylosing spondylitis. TCRdb reanalysed the 5' RACE reads using MiXCR and keeps one entry per CDR3 protein. This sample has fewer than 250,000 distinct CDR3 sequences; 32% occur once, and the top ten carry roughly 4.2%. Sequenced: blood, either unsorted or a sorted T cell fraction (not recorded which). The receptors here all came from a male donor with ankylosing spondylitis or in good health (not recorded which).

This clonotype was seen only a few times. The chain carries TRBV29-1 and TRBJ2-5; D uncertain. The germline V gene has CDR1 SQVTM and CDR2 ANQGSEA. The CDR3 consists of 10 residues. The CDR3 region is CSTAEETQYF. The CDR3 DNA reads as TGCAGTACCGCGGAAGAGACCCAGTACTTC.

The chain uses TRBV29-1 and TRBJ2-7; 8 nucleotides match TRBD1. Trimming at V came to 1 base and at J to 2 bases, leaving 7 bases not matched to a gene. There are 15 residues in the CDR3. CDR1 SQVTM and CDR2 ANQGSEA come from the germline V gene. In nucleotides, the CDR3 is TGCAGCGTTGAAGGCCAGGGACAGGTAACCTACGAGCAGTACTTC. Translated, it gives CSVEGQGQVTYEQYF.

This clonotype was counted only a few times. The rearrangement links TRBV29-1 to TRBJ2-4, with 7 positions matching TRBD1. In germline, CDR1 is SQVTM, CDR2 ANQGSEA. The trim removed 7 bases at V and 1 base at J, leaving 10 bases unmatched. The CDR3 sequence is 15 residues long. CDR3 sequence reads: CSAMTGSLAKNIQYF. The CDR3 DNA reads TGCAGCGCGATGACAGGGTCCTTGGCCAAAAACATTCAGTACTTC.

The chain links TRBV3-1 to TRBJ2-2; unclear D gene. This CDR3 contains 13 residues. Trimming pared 6 bases from V and 5 bases from J, leaving 10 bases between. Per the germline V gene, CDR1 is LGHDT and CDR2 is YNNKEL (reference sequence). In DNA, the CDR3 is TGTGCCAGCAGTCACGCGAGTACCGGGGAGCTGTTTTTT. Its protein product is CASSHASTGELFF.

There are a few counts of this clonotype. The chain links TRBV5-1 to TRBJ2-4; D is perhaps TRBD2 (5 bases). Trimming left V 2 bases short and J 1 base short, with 7 bases between. In germline, CDR1 is SGHRS, CDR2 YFSETQ. CDR3 length: 14 amino acids. CDR3 in amino acids: CASSFGGAKNIQYF. Here the CDR3 DNA reads TGCGCCAGCAGCTTCGGCGGGGCCAAAAACATTCAGTACTTC.

This clonotype was seen only a few times. The gene calls are TRBV6-4 and TRBJ2-3; 11 nucleotides match TRBD2. Germline V gene data show CDR1 as MRHNA and CDR2 as SNTAGT. CDR3 size: 15 residues. The V segment lost 6 bases and the J segment 3 bases; nucleotides outside the gene matches: 5. The CDR3 bases are TGTGCCAGCAGCCCCGGGACTAGCGGAACAGATACGCAGTATTTT. It specifies CASSPGTSGTDTQYF.

The chain combines TRBV7-9 with TRBJ1-1, with unresolved D. This CDR3 has 13 amino acids. Trimming removed 11 bases from V and 3 bases from J, with 16 bases in between. The germline gives CDR1 SEHNR, CDR2 FQNEAQ (reference sequence). The CDR3 DNA is TGTGCCGGGCGAGGGTCGGCGGACACTGAAGCTTTCTTT. The encoded protein is CAGRGSADTEAFF. The full variable domain, rest sourced from reference TRBV7-9 and TRBJ1-1, is DTGVSQNPRHKITKRGQNVTFRCDPISEHNRLYWYRQTLGQGPEFLTYFQNEAQLEKSRLLSDRFSAERPKGSFSTLEIQRTEQGDSAMYLCAGRGSADTEAFFGQGTRLTVV.

This clonotype was seen only a few times. This chain joins TRBV20-1 and TRBJ2-7; possible D gene TRBD1, 6 bases. Trimming pared 3 bases from V and 3 bases from J, leaving 18 bases between. This CDR3 is built from 15 residues. Per the germline V gene, CDR1 is DFQATT and CDR2 is SNEGSKA (reference sequence). The CDR3 region is CSAREQGTAFYEQYF. The CDR3 region has the DNA TGCAGTGCTAGGGAACAGGGTACAGCCTTCTACGAGCAGTACTTC.

The V gene is TRBV20-1, the J gene TRBJ1-5; D is uncertain. Germline values: CDR1 DFQATT, CDR2 SNEGSKA (reference sequence). With 6 bases removed from V and 4 bases from J, the gap between germline ends came to 13 bases. The CDR3 loop spans 13 amino acids. Here the CDR3 reads CSATSRGNQPQHF. In nucleotides, the CDR3 is TGCAGTGCCACCAGCCGGGGTAATCAGCCCCAGCATTTT.

The table lists this clonotype with a few counts. The CDR3 sequence is CSVDGLNYGYTF. Here the CDR3 DNA reads TGCAGCGTTGACGGGCTGAACTATGGCTACACCTTC. The chain has TRBV29-1 and TRBJ1-2; D is ambiguous. CDR1 and CDR2 from the germline V gene are SQVTM and ANQGSEA. Deletions cut 3 bases from V and 2 bases from J, with 7 bases between. The CDR3 loop spans 12 amino acids. The entire variable domain, with the rest obtained from reference TRBV29-1 and TRBJ1-2, is as follows: SAVISQKPSRDICQRGTSLTIQCQVDSQVTMMFWYRQQPGQSLTLIATANQGSEATYESGFVIDKFPISRPNLTFSTLTVSNMSPEDSSIYLCSVDGLNYGYTFGSGTRLTVV.

The chain joins TRBV15 to TRBJ2-6, with 7 bases that match TRBD2. This CDR3 contains 14 residues. Germline assignment: CDR1 LNHNV and CDR2 YYDKDF (reference sequence). Germline trimming cut 8 bases from V and 2 bases from J; bases unmatched to any gene: 3. The CDR3 nucleotides read TGTGCCACCGCGGGGGTGCCTGGGGCCAACGTCCTGACTTTC. Encoded protein: CATAGVPGANVLTF.